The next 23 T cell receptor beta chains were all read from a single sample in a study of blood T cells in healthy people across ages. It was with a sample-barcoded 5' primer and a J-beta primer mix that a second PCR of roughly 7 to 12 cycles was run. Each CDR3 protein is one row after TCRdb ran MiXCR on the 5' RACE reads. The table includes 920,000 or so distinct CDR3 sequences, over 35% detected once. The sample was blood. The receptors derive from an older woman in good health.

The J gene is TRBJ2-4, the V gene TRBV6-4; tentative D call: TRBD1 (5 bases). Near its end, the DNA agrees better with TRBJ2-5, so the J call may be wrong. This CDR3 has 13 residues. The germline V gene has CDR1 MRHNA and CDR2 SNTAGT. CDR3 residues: CASSHRSGETQYF. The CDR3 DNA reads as TGTGCCAGCAGTCACAGATCAGGGGAGACCCAGTACTTC.

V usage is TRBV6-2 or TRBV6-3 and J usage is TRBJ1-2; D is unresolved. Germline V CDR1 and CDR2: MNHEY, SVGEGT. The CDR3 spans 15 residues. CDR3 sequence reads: CAARTLRRGSNGYTF. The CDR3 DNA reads TGTGCGGCCAGAACCCTTCGGAGAGGGAGCAATGGCTACACCTTC.

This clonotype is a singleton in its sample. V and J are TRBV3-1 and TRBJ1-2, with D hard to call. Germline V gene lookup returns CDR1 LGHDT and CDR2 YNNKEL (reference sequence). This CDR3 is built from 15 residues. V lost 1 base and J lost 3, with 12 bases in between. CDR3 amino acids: CASSQGPSRDYGYTF. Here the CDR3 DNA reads TGTGCCAGCAGCCAAGGGCCCTCTCGGGACTATGGCTACACCTTC.

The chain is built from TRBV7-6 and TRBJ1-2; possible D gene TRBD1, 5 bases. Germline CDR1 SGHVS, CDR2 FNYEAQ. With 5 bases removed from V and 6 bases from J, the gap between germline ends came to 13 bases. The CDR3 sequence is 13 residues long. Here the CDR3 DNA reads TGTGCCAGCAGCCTGGAGAGGGGCAATGGCTACACCTTC. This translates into CASSLERGNGYTF.

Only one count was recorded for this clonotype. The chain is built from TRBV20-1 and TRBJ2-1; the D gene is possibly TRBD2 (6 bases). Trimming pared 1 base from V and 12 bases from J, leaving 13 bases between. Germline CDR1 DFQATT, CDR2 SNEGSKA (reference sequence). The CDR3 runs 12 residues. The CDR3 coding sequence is TGCAGTGCTAGAGGGCGGGGCTTGCGGCAGTTCTTC. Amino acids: CSARGRGLRQFF.

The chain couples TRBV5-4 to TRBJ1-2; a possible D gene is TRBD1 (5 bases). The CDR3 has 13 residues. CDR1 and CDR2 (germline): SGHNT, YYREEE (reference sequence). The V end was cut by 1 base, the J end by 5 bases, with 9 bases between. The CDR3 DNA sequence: TGTGCCAGCAGCTTGACAGACAGATATGGCTACACCTTC. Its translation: CASSLTDRYGYTF. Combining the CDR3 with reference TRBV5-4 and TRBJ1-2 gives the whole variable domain ETGVTQSPTHLIKTRGQQVTLRCSSQSGHNTVSWYQQALGQGPQFIFQYYREEENGRGNFPPRFSGLQFPNYSSELNVNALELDDSALYLCASSLTDRYGYTFGSGTRLTVV.

In nucleotides, the CDR3 is TGCGCCAGCAGCCAAGACCGAGCTGCGCATGGCTACACCTTC. It is translated as CASSQDRAAHGYTF. This chain links TRBV4-1 with TRBJ1-2; D remains ambiguous. CDR1 is MGHRA and CDR2 is YSYEKL in the germline V gene. The ends were cut back, 0 bases at V and 6 bases at J, with 11 bases in the middle. The CDR3 loop spans 14 amino acids.

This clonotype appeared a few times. CDR3 coding DNA: TGTGCCAGCAGTTACAAGGGATACTATGGCTACACCTTC. Protein product: CASSYKGYYGYTF. V is TRBV6-5 and J is TRBJ1-2; D is unclear. V lost 2 bases and J lost 3, with 7 bases in between. The CDR3 is 13 residues long. CDR1 is MNHEY, CDR2 SVGAGI, per germline.

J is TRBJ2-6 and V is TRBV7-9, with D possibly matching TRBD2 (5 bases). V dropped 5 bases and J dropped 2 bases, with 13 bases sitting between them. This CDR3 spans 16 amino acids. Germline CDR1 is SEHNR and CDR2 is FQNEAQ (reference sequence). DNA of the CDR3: TGTGCCAGCAGCCCCGACGGGGTTACTGGGGCCAACGTCCTGACTTTC. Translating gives CASSPDGVTGANVLTF.

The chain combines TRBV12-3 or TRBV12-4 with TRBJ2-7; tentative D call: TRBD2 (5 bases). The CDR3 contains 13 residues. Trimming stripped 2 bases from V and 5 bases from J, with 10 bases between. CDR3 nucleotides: TGTGCCAGCAGTTTAAGGGTGAGGGACGAGCAGTACTTC. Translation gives CASSLRVRDEQYF.

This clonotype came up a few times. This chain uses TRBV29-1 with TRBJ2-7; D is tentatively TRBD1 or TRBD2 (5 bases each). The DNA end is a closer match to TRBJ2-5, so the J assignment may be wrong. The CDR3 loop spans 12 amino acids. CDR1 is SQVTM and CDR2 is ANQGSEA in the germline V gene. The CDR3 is CSAGTAAETQYF. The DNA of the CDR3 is TGCAGCGCTGGGACCGCGGCGGAGACCCAGTACTTC.

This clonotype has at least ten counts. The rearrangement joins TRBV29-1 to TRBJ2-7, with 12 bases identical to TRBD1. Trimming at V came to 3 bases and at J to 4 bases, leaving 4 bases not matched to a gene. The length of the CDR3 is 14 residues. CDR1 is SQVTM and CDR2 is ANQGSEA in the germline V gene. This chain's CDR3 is CSVDAGQGAYEQYF. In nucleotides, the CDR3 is TGCAGCGTTGACGCGGGACAGGGGGCTTACGAGCAGTACTTC.

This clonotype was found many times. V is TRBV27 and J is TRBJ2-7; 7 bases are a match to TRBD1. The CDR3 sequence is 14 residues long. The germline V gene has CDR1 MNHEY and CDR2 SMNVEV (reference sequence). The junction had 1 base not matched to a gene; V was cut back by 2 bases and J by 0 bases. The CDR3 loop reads CASSLGQDSYEQYF. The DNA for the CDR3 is TGTGCCAGCAGTTTAGGACAGGACTCCTACGAGCAGTACTTC.

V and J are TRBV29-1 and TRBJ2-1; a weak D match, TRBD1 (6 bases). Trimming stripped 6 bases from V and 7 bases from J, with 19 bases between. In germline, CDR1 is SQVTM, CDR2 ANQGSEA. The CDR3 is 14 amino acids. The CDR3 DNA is TGCAGCGTCGATAGCCGGGACGGGACAAATGAGCAGTTCTTC. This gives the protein CSVDSRDGTNEQFF.

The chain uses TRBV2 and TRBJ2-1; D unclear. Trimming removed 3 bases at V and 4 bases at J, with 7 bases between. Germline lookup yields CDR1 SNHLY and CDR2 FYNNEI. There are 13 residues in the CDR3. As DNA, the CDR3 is TGTGCCAGCAGTGACCTACCGTACAATGAGCAGTTCTTC. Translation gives CASSDLPYNEQFF.

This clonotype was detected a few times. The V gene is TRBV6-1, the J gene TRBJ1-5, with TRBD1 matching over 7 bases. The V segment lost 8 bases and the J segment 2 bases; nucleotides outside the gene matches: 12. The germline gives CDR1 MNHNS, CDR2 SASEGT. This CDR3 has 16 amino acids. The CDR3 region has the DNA TGTGCCAGCGAAACTCAGGGGGGTACGGGCAATCAGCCCCAGCATTTT. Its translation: CASETQGGTGNQPQHF.

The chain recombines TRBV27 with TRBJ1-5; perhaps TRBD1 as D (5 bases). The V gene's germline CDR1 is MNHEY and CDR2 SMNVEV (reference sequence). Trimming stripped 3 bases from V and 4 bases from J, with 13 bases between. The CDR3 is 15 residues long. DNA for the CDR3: TGTGCCAGCAGTTTTTCGGGACGGCTAAATCAGCCCCAGCATTTT. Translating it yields CASSFSGRLNQPQHF.

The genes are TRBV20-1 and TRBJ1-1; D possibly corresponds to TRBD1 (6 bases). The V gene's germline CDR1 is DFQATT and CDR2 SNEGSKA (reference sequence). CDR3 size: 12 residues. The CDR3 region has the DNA TGCAGCCCGGGACAACTGAACACTGAAGCTTTCTTT. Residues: CSPGQLNTEAFF.

CDR3 DNA: TGTGCCATCAGTGAGGCTCGTCCGAACACTGAAGCTTTCTTT. Translation gives CAISEARPNTEAFF. This rearrangement joins TRBV10-3 to TRBJ1-1; D is ambiguous. Germline CDR1 is ENHRY and CDR2 is SYGVKD. The CDR3 length is 14 residues. Trimming took off 2 bases at V and 1 base at J, with 8 bases between the two ends.

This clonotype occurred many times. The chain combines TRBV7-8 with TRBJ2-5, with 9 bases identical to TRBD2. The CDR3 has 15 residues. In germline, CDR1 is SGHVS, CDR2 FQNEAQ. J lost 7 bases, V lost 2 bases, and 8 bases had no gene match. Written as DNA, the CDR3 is TGTGCCAGCAGCTTAATCGCGGGAGGGAGAGGGACCCAGTACTTC. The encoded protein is CASSLIAGGRGTQYF.

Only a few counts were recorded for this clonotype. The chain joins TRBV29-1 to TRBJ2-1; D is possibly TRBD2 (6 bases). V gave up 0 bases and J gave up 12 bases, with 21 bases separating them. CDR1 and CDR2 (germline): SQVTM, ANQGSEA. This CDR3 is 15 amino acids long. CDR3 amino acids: CSVEDGTDAYGGQFF. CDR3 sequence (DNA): TGCAGCGTTGAAGACGGGACTGACGCTTACGGGGGGCAGTTCTTC.

The DNA of the CDR3 is TGTGCCAGCAGACCCCGGGATAACTATGGCTACACCTTC. The encoded protein is CASRPRDNYGYTF. The rearrangement links TRBV6-5 to TRBJ1-2; D gene ambiguous. Trimming stripped 6 bases from V and 1 base from J, with 9 bases between. The CDR3 is made up of 13 amino acids. Germline V gives CDR1 MNHEY, CDR2 SVGAGI.

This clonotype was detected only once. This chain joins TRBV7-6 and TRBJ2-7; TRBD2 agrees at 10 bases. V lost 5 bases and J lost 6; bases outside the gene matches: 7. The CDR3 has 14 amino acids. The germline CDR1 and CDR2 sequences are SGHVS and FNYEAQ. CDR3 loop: CASSARAGGSEQYF. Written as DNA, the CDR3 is TGTGCCAGCAGCGCTAGAGCGGGAGGGTCCGAGCAGTACTTC.